The clone carrying this T cell receptor beta chain has only a few counts. Its target is not known. V lost 2 bases and J 10 bases, leaving 5 bases between the germline ends. Per germline, CDR1 SNHLY and CDR2 FYNNEI. The length of the CDR3 is 11 residues. Unique molecular identifiers (one per individual cDNA molecule) were attached. One entry per CDR3 protein, called by TCRdb with MiXCR from the 5' RACE reads. Seen here are around 79,000 distinct CDR3 sequences, 11% observed once, and the top ten hold 12%. This sample is part of a study of early T cells in non-severe SARS-CoV-2 infection. Overall study context: Bulk RNA taken from unsorted whole blood was sequenced, leaving chains unpaired.

Whole-study results and caveats: The VDJdb matching leaned toward anti-spike CD8 responses and overlooked private and CD4 specificities.

The sample was whole blood, taken at baseline. The sequence came from an adult who was a healthcare worker with PCR-confirmed SARS-CoV-2 infection or an uninfected control (not recorded which). The chain carries TRBV2 and TRBJ2-2; no firm D call. CDR3 nucleotide sequence: TGTGCCAGCAGTGAATACGCGGAGCTGTTTTTT. Protein sequence: CASSEYAELFF. Based on the CDR3 plus reference TRBV2 and TRBJ2-2, the full variable domain is EPEVTQTPSHQVTQMGQEVILRCVPISNHLYFYWYRQILGQKVEFLVSFYNNEISEKSEIFDDQFSVERPDGSNFTLKIRSTKLEDSAMYFCASSEYAELFFGEGSRLTVL.